These 12 T cell receptor beta chains share one sample of origin, sequenced in a study of CD8+CD57+ T cells in acquired aplastic anemia listed by TCRdb under 2018. Sequencing took place on an Illumina HiSeq 2000. Genomic DNA served as template for TCR beta VDJ combination and CDR3 sequence profiling. The public reads were reanalyzed by TCRdb: fastp trimming at Q25, MiXCR alignment, in-frame beta chains only. For every CDR3 protein sequence, its rows merge into one entry that carries the most common genes and DNA. This sample is represented by under 200,000 distinct CDR3 sequences; roughly 47% of them were singletons. Approximately 1% of the sample is in the top ten clones. Sequencing was carried out using sorted CD4+, CD8+, or CD8+CD57+ T cells (not recorded which) from PBMCs. These receptor sequences come from a human donor in good health.

The gene calls are TRBV10-3 and TRBJ2-1; 8 bases map to TRBD2. Germline loops: CDR1 ENHRY, CDR2 SYGVKD. CDR3 length: 16 residues. V lost 4 bases, J lost 4 bases, and 9 bases stayed unmatched. DNA of the CDR3: TGTGCCATCAGTGGGTCCGAGCTAGCGGGTTACAATGAGCAGTTCTTC. As protein: CAISGSELAGYNEQFF.

The chain couples TRBV28 to TRBJ2-7; D is uncertain. The CDR3 is 15 residues long. The germline CDR1 and CDR2 sequences are MDHEN and SYDVKM. V was cut by 6 bases and J by 0 bases, with 15 bases left in between. The CDR3 nucleotides read TGTGCCAGCAGAGAAGGGCAGTGGAGCTCCTACGAGCAGTACTTC. Amino acid sequence: CASREGQWSSYEQYF.

The genes are TRBV10-3 and TRBJ1-6; TRBD1 might be the D (6 bases). Per the germline V gene, CDR1 is ENHRY and CDR2 is SYGVKD. With 10 bases removed from V and 7 bases from J, the gap between germline ends came to 14 bases. The CDR3 length is 13 residues. The CDR3 DNA is TGTGCCACCTCTCAGGGGAGCAATTCACCCCTCCACTTT. It translates to CATSQGSNSPLHF.

This clonotype was seen ten or more times. V usage is TRBV9 and J usage is TRBJ2-1, with 7 bases matching TRBD1. CDR1 SGDLS and CDR2 YYNGEE come from the germline V gene. The CDR3 contains 17 residues. V was clipped by 4 bases and J by 7 bases; unmatched bases: 17. CDR3 DNA sequence: TGTGCCAGCAGCCCCCGTTCGACAGGGCATGAGGGGAATGAGCAGTTCTTC. Amino acids: CASSPRSTGHEGNEQFF.

The chain employs TRBV19 and TRBJ1-2; D unresolved. Germline CDR1 and CDR2: LNHDA and SQIVND (reference sequence). Trimming removed 5 bases at V and 1 base at J, with 14 bases between. This CDR3 is built from 15 residues. This CDR3 is CASSSSPAVNYGYTF. CDR3 sequence (DNA): TGTGCCAGTAGTTCGAGCCCCGCAGTTAACTATGGCTACACCTTC.

This clonotype has ten or more counts. The chain joins TRBV5-1 to TRBJ2-6; D may be TRBD2 (6 bases). Germline V gene lookup returns CDR1 SGHRS and CDR2 YFSETQ. V was cut by 4 bases and J by 7 bases, with 21 bases left in between. This CDR3 spans 17 amino acids. The chain's CDR3 is CASSLGSGGGSANVLTF. The CDR3 DNA reads TGCGCCAGCAGCCTTGGAAGTGGCGGAGGGAGCGCCAACGTCCTGACTTTC.

This clonotype was recorded at least ten times. The CDR3 reads CSGLTDRETQYF. CDR3 nucleotide sequence: TGCAGTGGCCTAACCGACAGGGAGACCCAGTACTTC. The chain couples TRBV20-1 to TRBJ2-5, with D possibly being TRBD1 (6 bases). V lost 7 bases, J lost 5 bases, and 14 bases lay in between. The germline V gene has CDR1 DFQATT and CDR2 SNEGSKA (reference sequence). The CDR3 spans 12 residues.

This chain joins TRBV5-4 and TRBJ2-2; D is undetermined. Deletions cut 4 bases from V and 6 bases from J, with 7 bases between. This CDR3 is built from 12 residues. Per germline, CDR1 SGHNT and CDR2 YYREEE (reference sequence). CDR3 nucleotides: TGTGCCAGCAGCCCTAGGTCCGGGGAGCTGTTTTTT. Translation gives CASSPRSGELFF.

This rearrangement joins TRBV2 to TRBJ2-5; perhaps TRBD1 as D (5 bases). Germline V lookup: CDR1 SNHLY, CDR2 FYNNEI. There are 13 residues in the CDR3. V lost 3 bases and J lost 1, with 6 bases in between. Here the CDR3 reads CASSDGAQETQYF. CDR3 DNA sequence: TGTGCCAGCAGTGATGGGGCCCAAGAGACCCAGTACTTC.

The table lists this clonotype with many counts. The rearrangement uses TRBV20-1 and TRBJ1-5; TRBD1 agrees at 7 bases. J lost 12 bases, V lost 5 bases, and 7 bases had no gene match. Germline lookup yields CDR1 DFQATT and CDR2 SNEGSKA (reference sequence). The CDR3 runs 11 residues. DNA for the CDR3: TGCAGTGCTGACAGACAGGGACTCCAGCATTTT. The encoded protein is CSADRQGLQHF.

The chain employs TRBV19 and TRBJ1-4; a possible D gene is TRBD1 (5 bases). Germline loops: CDR1 LNHDA, CDR2 SQIVND (reference sequence). This CDR3 spans 15 amino acids. V lost 5 bases and J 7 bases, leaving 17 bases between the germline ends. The CDR3 loop reads CASSATGTSTEKLFF. CDR3 DNA sequence: TGTGCCAGTAGTGCCACCGGGACTAGCACTGAAAAACTGTTTTTT.

This clonotype showed up just a few times. This sequence joins TRBV30 and TRBJ2-6; D gene unclear. Germline V gene sequence: CDR1 GTSNPN, CDR2 SVGIG (reference sequence). The germline V and J ends were trimmed by 1 base and 0 bases, with 4 bases remaining between them. This CDR3 is built from 14 residues. The CDR3 is CAWSETSGANVLTF. In nucleotides, the CDR3 is TGTGCCTGGAGTGAGACCTCTGGGGCCAACGTCCTGACTTTC. Supplemented by reference TRBV30 and TRBJ2-6, the full variable domain reads SQTIHQWPATLVQPVGSPLSLECTVEGTSNPNLYWYRQAAGRGLQLLFYSVGIGQISSEVPQNLSASRPQDRQFILSSKKLLLSDSGFYLCAWSETSGANVLTFGAGSRLTVL.